One and the same sample provided the 21 T cell receptor beta chains below, sequenced in a study of regulatory T cells in long-lasting Graves disease. HTBI primers from iRepertoire and Arm-PCR of CDR3 regions yielded the TCR beta libraries. TCRdb independently ran MiXCR on the multiplex PCR reads; one entry per CDR3 protein. Counted here are roughly 400,000 distinct CDR3 sequences, about 15% occurring once; the ten biggest clones make up around 23%. This sample's time point: newly diagnosed GD, antithyroid drugs for less than 3 months. From PBMCs, RNA was extracted and then used to make the TCR library. The sample was also linked to a second study, of T cells in Graves' hyperthyroidism and ophthalmopathy.

The sequenced sample was peripheral blood mononuclear cells (PBMCs), obtained at new diagnosis, from a patient treated with antithyroid drugs. Source of these receptors: a woman between 18 and 29 years old with Graves disease.

This clonotype was observed a few times. The chain joins TRBV7-6 to TRBJ2-1; TRBD2 matches 9 bases. The CDR3 contains 17 residues. V lost 3 bases, J lost 6 bases, and 12 bases stayed unmatched. Germline V gene lookup returns CDR1 SGHVS and CDR2 FNYEAQ. DNA of the CDR3: TGTGCCAGCAGCTTGGACCACGGGCGGGAGGGCCTCAATGAGCAGTTCTTC. As protein: CASSLDHGREGLNEQFF.

This clonotype was found many times. The chain joins TRBV2 to TRBJ2-7, with 8 bases fitting TRBD2. This CDR3 is 18 amino acids long. Trimming at V came to 3 bases and at J to 1 base, leaving 14 bases not matched to a gene. The germline V gene encodes CDR1 SNHLY and CDR2 FYNNEI. In nucleotides, the CDR3 is TGTGCCAGCAGTGAGCGGGGGGAACTAGCCGGAGTATCCTACGAGCAGTACTTC. Translating gives CASSERGELAGVSYEQYF.

This clonotype has a handful of counts. This rearrangement joins TRBV2 to TRBJ2-2; TRBD1 matches 9 bases. Germline trimming cut 6 bases from V and 3 bases from J; bases unmatched to any gene: 5. Germline lookup yields CDR1 SNHLY and CDR2 FYNNEI. The CDR3 length is 15 residues. The CDR3 protein is CASREQGADTGELFF. CDR3 nucleotides: TGTGCCAGCAGGGAACAGGGGGCGGACACCGGGGAGCTGTTTTTT.

This clonotype showed up many times. The CDR3 protein is CASSLAASGDQETQYF. In DNA form, the CDR3 reads TGCGCCAGCAGCTTGGCGGCTAGCGGGGACCAAGAGACCCAGTACTTC. The V and J genes are TRBV5-1 and TRBJ2-5, with 9 bases lining up with TRBD2. The CDR3 runs to 16 residues. In germline, CDR1 is SGHRS, CDR2 YFSETQ. Trimming cost V 0 bases and J 0 bases; bases outside gene matches: 3.

This chain uses TRBV5-4 with TRBJ2-2, with D hard to call. Germline V CDR1 and CDR2: SGHNT, YYREEE (reference sequence). There are 15 residues in the CDR3. The V end was cut by 1 base, the J end by 1 base, with 8 bases between. This CDR3 reads CASSLFALNTGELFF. The CDR3 DNA follows: TGTGCCAGCAGCTTGTTTGCCCTGAACACCGGGGAGCTGTTTTTT.

This clonotype was seen ten or more times. The chain couples TRBV29-1 to TRBJ1-4, with 7 bases identical to TRBD1. Trimming removed 7 bases from V and 3 bases from J; junction bases left unmatched: 8. CDR3 length: 14 amino acids. Germline V gene lookup returns CDR1 SQVTM and CDR2 ANQGSEA. This CDR3 reads CSAAGTASNEKLFF. The CDR3 coding sequence is TGCAGCGCTGCCGGGACAGCATCTAATGAAAAACTGTTTTTT.

This chain joins TRBV19 and TRBJ2-1, with 9 nucleotides matching TRBD2. The length of the CDR3 is 18 residues. V lost 7 bases and J lost 7; bases outside the gene matches: 20. In germline, CDR1 is LNHDA, CDR2 SQIVND (reference sequence). DNA for the CDR3: TGTGCCAGTATTGCCCCGGGAGTAAGAAGCGGGAGGCATAATGAGCAGTTCTTC. Translated, it gives CASIAPGVRSGRHNEQFF.

This clonotype was seen repeatedly, ten times or more. The chain uses TRBV7-9 and TRBJ2-7; TRBD1 matches 10 bases. Germline V gene data show CDR1 as SEHNR and CDR2 as FQNEAQ (reference sequence). V shed 5 bases and J 3 bases; nucleotides not matched to a gene: 4. This CDR3 is 14 amino acids long. CDR3: CASSQRDRGYEQYF. The CDR3 nucleotides are TGTGCCAGCAGCCAGAGGGACAGGGGCTACGAGCAGTACTTC.

Many counts were recorded for this clonotype. The chain combines TRBV11-3 with TRBJ2-1, with D unresolved. Germline values: CDR1 SGHNT, CDR2 YENEEA. V lost 6 bases and J 9 bases, leaving 15 bases between the germline ends. The CDR3 spans 13 residues. The CDR3 loop is CASSGSGIGEQFF. CDR3 bases: TGTGCCAGCAGTGGTAGTGGGATTGGTGAGCAGTTCTTC.

This clonotype was observed a handful of times. V usage is TRBV15 and J usage is TRBJ2-2; 7 bases agree with TRBD1. Germline V CDR1 and CDR2: LNHNV, YYDKDF (reference sequence). Germline trimming cut 1 base from V and 3 bases from J; bases unmatched to any gene: 5. CDR3 size: 16 residues. This chain's CDR3 is CATSRGTGVYTGELFF. The CDR3 nucleotides are TGTGCCACCAGCAGAGGTACAGGGGTCTACACCGGGGAGCTGTTTTTT.

This clonotype was counted many times. V gene TRBV7-3 combines with J gene TRBJ2-1; D may be TRBD2 (7 bases). The CDR3 runs 12 residues. CDR1 SGHTA and CDR2 FQGTGA come from the germline V gene. V was trimmed by 3 bases and J by 11 bases, leaving 11 bases between them. CDR3 protein: CASSFRGGQQFF. CDR3 sequence (DNA): TGTGCCAGCAGCTTTAGGGGGGGACAGCAGTTCTTC.

This clonotype was recorded many times. This chain connects TRBV7-2 to TRBJ1-1; D perhaps matches TRBD1 (6 bases). The germline CDR1 and CDR2 sequences are SGHTA and FQGNSA. The CDR3 covers 17 residues. V was pared by 5 bases and J by 0 bases, with 19 bases between. The DNA of the CDR3 is TGTGCCAGCAGCCTTTGGACAGCGCGCCGCATGAACACTGAAGCTTTCTTT. Encoded protein: CASSLWTARRMNTEAFF.

At least ten counts were recorded for this clonotype. J is TRBJ2-1 and V is TRBV20-1; 10 bases are a match to TRBD2. The CDR3 covers 15 residues. The V gene's germline CDR1 is DFQATT and CDR2 SNEGSKA (reference sequence). Unmatched junction bases numbered 9, after V lost 6 bases and J lost 4 bases. The CDR3 loop reads CSARPRTSGYNEQFF. Written as DNA, the CDR3 is TGCAGTGCCAGACCCCGGACTAGCGGATACAATGAGCAGTTCTTC.

In its sample, this clonotype was seen many times. The chain uses TRBV13 and TRBJ2-5; TRBD1 matches 10 bases. The CDR3 is 15 residues long. After removal of 5 bases from V and 3 bases from J, the junction contained 6 bases not matched to a gene. CDR1 is PRHDT and CDR2 is FYEKMQ in the germline V gene (reference sequence). In DNA, the CDR3 is TGTGCCAGCAGCCGGACAGGGGGACGGGAAGAGACCCAGTACTTC. It codes for CASSRTGGREETQYF.

In its sample, this clonotype was seen many times. This chain uses TRBV7-8 with TRBJ2-7, with a tentative D call TRBD2 (6 bases). The CDR3 is 14 amino acids. Looked up from germline, CDR1 is SGHVS and CDR2 is FQNEAQ. V lost 3 bases and J lost 0, with 9 bases in between. CDR3 amino acids: CASSLLATSYEQYF. The CDR3 DNA reads as TGTGCCAGCAGCTTGCTAGCGACCTCCTACGAGCAGTACTTC.

This clonotype was seen repeatedly, ten times or more. This chain uses TRBV20-1 with TRBJ2-3, with TRBD2 identical over 9 bases. Germline V gene data show CDR1 as DFQATT and CDR2 as SNEGSKA (reference sequence). The CDR3 is made up of 14 amino acids. The ends lost 8 bases at V and 6 bases at J; junction bases unmatched: 12. This CDR3 is CSTGLAGARDTQYF. The CDR3, as DNA: TGCAGTACTGGGTTAGCGGGAGCGCGGGATACGCAGTATTTT.

This clonotype has only a few counts. This sequence is one base from a far larger clone and is likely a read error. The chain uses TRBV9 and TRBJ2-4; the D gene is possibly TRBD2 (5 bases). The CDR3 runs 13 residues. Germline-derived CDR1 and CDR2 are SGDLS and YYNGEE. V was shortened by 0 bases and J by 13 bases, with 14 bases between the two germline ends. CDR3 coding DNA: TGTGCCAGCAGCGTAGTCCCGGGGAATGAGCAGTACTTC. It specifies CASSVVPGNEQYF.

The genes are TRBV6-1 and TRBJ1-2, with D maybe TRBD1 (5 bases). The germline gives CDR1 MNHNS, CDR2 SASEGT. CDR3 length: 13 amino acids. V lost 8 bases, J lost 5 bases, and 15 bases lay in between. CDR3 amino acids: CASLVLGGYGYTF. Here the CDR3 DNA reads TGTGCCAGCCTCGTCTTGGGGGGGTATGGCTACACCTTC.

This clonotype occurred many times. This CDR3 reads CASTPRTGNMVTGELFF. In DNA, the CDR3 is TGTGCCAGCACTCCCCGCACAGGGAATATGGTTACCGGGGAGCTGTTTTTT. The rearrangement links TRBV12-3 or TRBV12-4 to TRBJ2-2; possible D gene TRBD1, 6 bases. V was clipped by 7 bases and J by 5 bases, with 23 bases between them. This CDR3 is built from 17 residues.

The rearrangement uses TRBV7-9 and TRBJ2-3, with D tentatively TRBD2 (5 bases). The CDR3 consists of 16 residues. Germline-derived CDR1 and CDR2 are SEHNR and FQNEAQ (reference sequence). Trimming removed 5 bases from V and 1 base from J, with 16 bases in between. CDR3 DNA sequence: TGTGCCAGCAGCAGCCTCCGGGAACCTCGCACAGATACGCAGTATTTT. It is translated as CASSSLREPRTDTQYF. The full variable domain, its missing parts supplied by reference TRBV7-9 and TRBJ2-3, is DTGVSQNPRHKITKRGQNVTFRCDPISEHNRLYWYRQTLGQGPEFLTYFQNEAQLEKSRLLSDRFSAERPKGSFSTLEIQRTEQGDSAMYLCASSSLREPRTDTQYFGPGTRLTVL.

Many counts were recorded for this clonotype. V is TRBV28 and J is TRBJ2-3; D unclear. The CDR3 runs to 14 residues. Trimming pared 6 bases from V and 0 bases from J, leaving 10 bases between. Germline assignment: CDR1 MDHEN and CDR2 SYDVKM. CDR3 residues: CASSFDPSTDTQYF. Written as DNA, the CDR3 is TGTGCCAGCAGCTTCGACCCGAGCACAGATACGCAGTATTTT.